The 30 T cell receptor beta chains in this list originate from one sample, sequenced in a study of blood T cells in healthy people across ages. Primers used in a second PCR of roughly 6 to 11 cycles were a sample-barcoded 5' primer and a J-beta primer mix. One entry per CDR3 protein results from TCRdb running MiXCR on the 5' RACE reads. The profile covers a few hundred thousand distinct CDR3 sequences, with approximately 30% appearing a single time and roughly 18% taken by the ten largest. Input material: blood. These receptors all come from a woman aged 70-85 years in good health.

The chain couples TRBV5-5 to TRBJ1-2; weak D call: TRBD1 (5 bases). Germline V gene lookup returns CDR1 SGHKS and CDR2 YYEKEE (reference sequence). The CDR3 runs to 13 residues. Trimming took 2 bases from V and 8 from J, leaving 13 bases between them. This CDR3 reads CASSFSTGDGYTF. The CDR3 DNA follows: TGTGCCAGCAGCTTCTCTACGGGGGACGGCTACACCTTC.

For the CDR3, the DNA is TGTGCCAGCAGCGATCAAACTCCAGGGTGGGATCAGCCCCAGCATTTT. As protein: CASSDQTPGWDQPQHF. The chain is built from TRBV21-1 and TRBJ1-5; the D segment call TRBD1 is taken from the table without a DNA check. TRBV21-1 is classified as a pseudogene. The CDR3 consists of 16 residues.

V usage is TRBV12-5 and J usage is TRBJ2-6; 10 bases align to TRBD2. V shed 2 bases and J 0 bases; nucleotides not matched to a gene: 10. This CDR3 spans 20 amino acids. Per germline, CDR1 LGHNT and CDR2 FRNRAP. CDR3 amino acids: CASGLPTLAGPFSGANVLTF. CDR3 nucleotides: TGTGCTAGTGGTTTGCCCACACTAGCGGGACCGTTCTCTGGGGCCAACGTCCTGACTTTC.

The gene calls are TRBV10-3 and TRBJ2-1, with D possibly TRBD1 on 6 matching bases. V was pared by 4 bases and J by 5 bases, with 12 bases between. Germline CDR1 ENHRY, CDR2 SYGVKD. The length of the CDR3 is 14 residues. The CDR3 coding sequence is TGTGCCATCAGTGGGTGGGGGCCTAACAATGAGCAGTTCTTC. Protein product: CAISGWGPNNEQFF.

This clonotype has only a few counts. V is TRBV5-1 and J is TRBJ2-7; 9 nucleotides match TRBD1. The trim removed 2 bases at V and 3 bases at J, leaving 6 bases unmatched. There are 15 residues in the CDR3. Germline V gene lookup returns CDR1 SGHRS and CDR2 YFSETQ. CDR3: CASSLQPGQGYEQYF. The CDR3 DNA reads TGCGCCAGCAGCTTACAACCGGGACAGGGCTACGAGCAGTACTTC.

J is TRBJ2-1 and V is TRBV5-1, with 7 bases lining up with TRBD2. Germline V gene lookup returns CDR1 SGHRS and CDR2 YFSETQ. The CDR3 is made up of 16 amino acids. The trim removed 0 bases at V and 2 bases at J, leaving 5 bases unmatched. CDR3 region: CASSLEASGAYNEQFF. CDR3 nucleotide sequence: TGCGCCAGCAGCTTGGAAGCCAGCGGGGCCTACAATGAGCAGTTCTTC.

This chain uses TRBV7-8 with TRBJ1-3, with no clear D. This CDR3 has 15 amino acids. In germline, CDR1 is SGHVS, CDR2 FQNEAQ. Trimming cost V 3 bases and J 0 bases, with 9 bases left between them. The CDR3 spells CASSFDSRSGNTIYF. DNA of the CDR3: TGTGCCAGCAGCTTCGACTCCCGCTCTGGAAACACCATATATTTT.

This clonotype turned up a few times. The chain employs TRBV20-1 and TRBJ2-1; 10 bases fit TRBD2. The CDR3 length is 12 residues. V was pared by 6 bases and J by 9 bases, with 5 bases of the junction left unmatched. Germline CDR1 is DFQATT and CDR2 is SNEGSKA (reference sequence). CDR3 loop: CSAGRLAGEQFF. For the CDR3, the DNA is TGCAGTGCCGGGCGACTAGCGGGTGAGCAGTTCTTC.

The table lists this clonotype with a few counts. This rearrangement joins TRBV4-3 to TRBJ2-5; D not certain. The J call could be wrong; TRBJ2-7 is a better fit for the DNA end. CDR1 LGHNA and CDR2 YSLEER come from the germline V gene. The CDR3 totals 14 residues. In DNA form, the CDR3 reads TGCGCCAGCAGCCCGACCGTGTGGTCCTACGAGCAGTACTTC. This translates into CASSPTVWSYEQYF.

CDR3 loop: CSATPLLGPKNIQYF. CDR3 DNA sequence: TGCAGTGCTACACCACTCCTTGGGCCCAAAAACATTCAGTACTTC. The V gene is TRBV20-1, the J gene TRBJ2-4, with D unclear. The germline gives CDR1 DFQATT, CDR2 SNEGSKA (reference sequence). The CDR3 runs to 15 residues. Trimming shortened V by 4 bases and J by 2 bases, and 15 bases separated the two germline ends.

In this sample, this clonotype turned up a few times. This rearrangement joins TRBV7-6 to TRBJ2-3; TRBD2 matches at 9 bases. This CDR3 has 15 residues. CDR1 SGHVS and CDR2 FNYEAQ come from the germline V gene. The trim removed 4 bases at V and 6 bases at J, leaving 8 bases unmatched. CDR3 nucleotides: TGTGCCAGCAGCTCAGGGAGCGGGGGGTATGATACGCAGTATTTT. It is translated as CASSSGSGGYDTQYF.

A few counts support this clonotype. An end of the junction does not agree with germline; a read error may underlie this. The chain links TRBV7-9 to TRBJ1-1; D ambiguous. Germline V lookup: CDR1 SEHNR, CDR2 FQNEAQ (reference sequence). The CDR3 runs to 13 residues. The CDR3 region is CASSLEGNAEAFF. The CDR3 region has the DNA TGTGCCAGCAGCTTAGAAGGGAACGCTGAAGCTTTCTTT.

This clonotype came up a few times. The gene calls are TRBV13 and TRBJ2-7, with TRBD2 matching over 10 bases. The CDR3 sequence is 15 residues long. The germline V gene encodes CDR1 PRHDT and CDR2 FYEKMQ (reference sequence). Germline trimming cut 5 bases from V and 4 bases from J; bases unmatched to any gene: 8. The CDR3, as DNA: TGTGCCAGCAGCCCTAGAGCGGGGGGGCGATACGAGCAGTACTTC. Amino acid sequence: CASSPRAGGRYEQYF.

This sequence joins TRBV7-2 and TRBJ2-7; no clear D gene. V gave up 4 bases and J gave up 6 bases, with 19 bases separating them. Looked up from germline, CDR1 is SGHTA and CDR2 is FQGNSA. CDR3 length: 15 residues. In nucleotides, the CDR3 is TGTGCCAGCAGCTCCTACGGAGCCGGTGGTAGCGAGCAGTACTTC. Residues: CASSSYGAGGSEQYF. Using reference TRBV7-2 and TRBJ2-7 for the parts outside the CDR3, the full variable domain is GAGVSQSPSNKVTEKGKDVELRCDPISGHTALYWYRQSLGQGLEFLIYFQGNSAPDKSGLPSDRFSAERTGGSVSTLTIQRTQQEDSAVYLCASSSYGAGGSEQYFGPGTRLTVT.

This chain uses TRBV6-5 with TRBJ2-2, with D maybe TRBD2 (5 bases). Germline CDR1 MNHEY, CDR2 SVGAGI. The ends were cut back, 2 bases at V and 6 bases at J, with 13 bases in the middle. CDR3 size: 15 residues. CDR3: CASSYGRLAAGELFF. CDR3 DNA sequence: TGTGCCAGCAGTTACGGGAGATTGGCGGCCGGGGAGCTGTTTTTT.

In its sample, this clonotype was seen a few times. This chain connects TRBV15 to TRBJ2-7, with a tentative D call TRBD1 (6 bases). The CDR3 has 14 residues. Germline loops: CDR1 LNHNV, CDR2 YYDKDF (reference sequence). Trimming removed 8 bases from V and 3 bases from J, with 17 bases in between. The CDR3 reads CATCKSGQIYEQYF. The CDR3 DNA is TGTGCCACCTGCAAATCCGGACAGATCTACGAGCAGTACTTC.

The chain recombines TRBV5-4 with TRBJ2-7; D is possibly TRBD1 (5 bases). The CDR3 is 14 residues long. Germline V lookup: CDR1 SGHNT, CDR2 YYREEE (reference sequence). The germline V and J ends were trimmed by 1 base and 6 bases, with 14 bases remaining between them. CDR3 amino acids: CASSLPGLYGEQYF. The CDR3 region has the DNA TGTGCCAGCAGCTTGCCAGGGCTATATGGCGAGCAGTACTTC.

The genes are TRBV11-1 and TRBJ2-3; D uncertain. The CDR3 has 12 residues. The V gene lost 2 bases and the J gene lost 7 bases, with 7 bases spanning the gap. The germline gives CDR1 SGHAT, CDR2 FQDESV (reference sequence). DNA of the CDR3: TGTGCCAGCAGCTTAACCGAGTATACGCAGTATTTT. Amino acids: CASSLTEYTQYF. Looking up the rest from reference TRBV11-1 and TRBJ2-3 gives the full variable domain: EAEVAQSPRYKITEKSQAVAFWCDPISGHATLYWYRQILGQGPELLVQFQDESVVDDSQLPKDRFSAERLKGVDSTLKIQPAELGDSAMYLCASSLTEYTQYFGPGTRLTVL.

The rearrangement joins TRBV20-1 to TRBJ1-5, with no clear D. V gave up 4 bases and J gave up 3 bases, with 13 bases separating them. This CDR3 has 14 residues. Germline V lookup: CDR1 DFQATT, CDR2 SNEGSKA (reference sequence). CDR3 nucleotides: TGCAGTGCTAACCCCAAGGGCGTCAATCAGCCCCAGCATTTT. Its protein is CSANPKGVNQPQHF.

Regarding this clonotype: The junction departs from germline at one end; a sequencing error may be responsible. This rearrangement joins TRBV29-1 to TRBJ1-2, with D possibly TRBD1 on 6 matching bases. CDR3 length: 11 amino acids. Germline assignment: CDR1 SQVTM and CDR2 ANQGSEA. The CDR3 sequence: CSASQGGGCTF. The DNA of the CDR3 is TGCAGCGCCTCTCAGGGTGGGGGCTGCACCTTC. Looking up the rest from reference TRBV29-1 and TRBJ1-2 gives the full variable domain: SAVISQKPSRDICQRGTSLTIQCQVDSQVTMMFWYRQQPGQSLTLIATANQGSEATYESGFVIDKFPISRPNLTFSTLTVSNMSPEDSSIYLCSASQGGGCTFGSGTRLTVV.

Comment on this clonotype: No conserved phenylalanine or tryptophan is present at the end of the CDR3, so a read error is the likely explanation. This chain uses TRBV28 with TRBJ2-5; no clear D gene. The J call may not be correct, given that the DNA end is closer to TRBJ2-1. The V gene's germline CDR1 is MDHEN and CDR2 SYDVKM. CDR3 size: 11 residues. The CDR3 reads CASLGYNEQFS. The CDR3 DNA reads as TGTGCCAGCCTCGGTTACAATGAGCAGTTCTCC.

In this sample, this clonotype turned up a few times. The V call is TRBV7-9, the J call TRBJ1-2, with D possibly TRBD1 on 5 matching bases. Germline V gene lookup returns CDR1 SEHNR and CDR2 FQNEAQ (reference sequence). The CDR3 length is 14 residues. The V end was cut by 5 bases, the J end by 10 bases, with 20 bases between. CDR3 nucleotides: TGTGCCAGCAGCGACACGGACATGGCGCATGACTACACCTTC. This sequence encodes CASSDTDMAHDYTF.

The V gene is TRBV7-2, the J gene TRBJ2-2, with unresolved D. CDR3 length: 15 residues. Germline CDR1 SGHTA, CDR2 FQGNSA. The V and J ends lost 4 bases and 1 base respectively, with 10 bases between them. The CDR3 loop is CASSSQAMNTGELFF. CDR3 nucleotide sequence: TGTGCCAGCAGCTCCCAAGCGATGAACACCGGGGAGCTGTTTTTT.

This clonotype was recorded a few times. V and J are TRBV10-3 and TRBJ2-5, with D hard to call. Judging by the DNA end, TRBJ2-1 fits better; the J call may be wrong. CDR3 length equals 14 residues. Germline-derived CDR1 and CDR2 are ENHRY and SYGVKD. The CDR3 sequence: CAISESYSVDEQFF. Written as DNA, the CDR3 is TGTGCCATCAGTGAGTCGTATAGTGTGGATGAGCAGTTCTTC.

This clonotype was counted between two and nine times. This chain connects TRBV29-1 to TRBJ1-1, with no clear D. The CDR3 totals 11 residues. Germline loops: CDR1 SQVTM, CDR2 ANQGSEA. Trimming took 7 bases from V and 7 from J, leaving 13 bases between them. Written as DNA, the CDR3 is TGCAGCGCCGGAGGAGACGATGAAGCTTTCTTT. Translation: CSAGGDDEAFF. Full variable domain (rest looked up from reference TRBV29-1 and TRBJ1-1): SAVISQKPSRDICQRGTSLTIQCQVDSQVTMMFWYRQQPGQSLTLIATANQGSEATYESGFVIDKFPISRPNLTFSTLTVSNMSPEDSSIYLCSAGGDDEAFFGQGTRLTVV.

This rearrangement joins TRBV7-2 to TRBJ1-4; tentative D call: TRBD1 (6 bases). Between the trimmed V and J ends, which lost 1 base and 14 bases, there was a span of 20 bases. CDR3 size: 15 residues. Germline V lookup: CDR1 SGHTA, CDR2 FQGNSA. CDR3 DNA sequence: TGTGCCAGCAGCTTAGAGGGGGGATGGCAGATCGGCCTGTTTTTT. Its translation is CASSLEGGWQIGLFF.

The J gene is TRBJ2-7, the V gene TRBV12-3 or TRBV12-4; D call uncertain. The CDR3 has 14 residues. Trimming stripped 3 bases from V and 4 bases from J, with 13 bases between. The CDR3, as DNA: TGTGCCAGCAGTTTGGATTCGAGAGTGTACGAGCAGTACTTC. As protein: CASSLDSRVYEQYF.

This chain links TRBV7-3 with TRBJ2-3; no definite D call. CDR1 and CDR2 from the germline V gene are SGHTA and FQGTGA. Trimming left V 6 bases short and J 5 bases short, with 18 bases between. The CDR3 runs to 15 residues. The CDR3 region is CASSKTTSGGDTQYF. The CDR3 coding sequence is TGTGCCAGCAGTAAAACGACCTCAGGCGGAGATACGCAGTATTTT.

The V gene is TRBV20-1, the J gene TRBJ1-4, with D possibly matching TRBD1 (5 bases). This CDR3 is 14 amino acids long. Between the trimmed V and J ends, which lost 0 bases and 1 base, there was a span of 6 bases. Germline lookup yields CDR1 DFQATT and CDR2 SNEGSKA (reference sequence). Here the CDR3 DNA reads TGCAGTGCTAGAGATCAGGGAACTAATGAAAAACTGTTTTTT. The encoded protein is CSARDQGTNEKLFF.

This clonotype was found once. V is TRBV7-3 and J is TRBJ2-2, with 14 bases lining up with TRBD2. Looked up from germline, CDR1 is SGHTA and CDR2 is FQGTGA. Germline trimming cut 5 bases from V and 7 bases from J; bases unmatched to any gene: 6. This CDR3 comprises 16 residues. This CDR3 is CASSPYGTSGGGELFF. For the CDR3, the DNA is TGTGCCAGCAGCCCCTACGGGACTAGCGGGGGCGGGGAGCTGTTTTTT.